The entry below describes one T cell receptor (beta chain). Its antigen remains unidentified. An end of the junction does not agree with germline; a read error may underlie this. These data belong to a study of tumor-infiltrating lymphocytes in primary liver carcinoma. Looking at the study overall: Patients, male and female, were 30 to 69 years old.

Study-level results: Tumor top-250-clone fractions significantly exceeded those of blood (p = 0.039).

The investigators made TCR beta cDNA from approximately 510 ng total RNA, using a constant-region primer. Slightly modified ARM-PCR, run as three nested multiplex PCR rounds, produced the TCR beta libraries. Both of the initial two PCR rounds ran for 10 cycles and employed TRBV1-TRBV30 forward primers alongside a C-beta reverse primer. Each CDR3 protein gets one entry after TCRdb re-called the multiplex PCR reads with MiXCR. The table includes tens of thousands of distinct CDR3 sequences, roughly 80% detected once. Investigators took RNA and DNA out together from approximately 22-30 mg of unsorted bulk tissue. The CDR3 is 15 amino acids. Germline loops: CDR1 SGHAT, CDR2 FQNNGV.

This receptor was taken from a woman aged 25 to 39 with primary liver carcinoma and hepatitis B virus infection. The chain is built from TRBV11-2 and TRBJ2-1; D call uncertain. Sequencing input: tumor-adjacent normal liver tissue. The CDR3 DNA sequence: TGTGTCAGCAGCCTAATGAGGACCTCCTACAATGAGCAGTTTTTC. Protein: CVSSLMRTSYNEQFF.